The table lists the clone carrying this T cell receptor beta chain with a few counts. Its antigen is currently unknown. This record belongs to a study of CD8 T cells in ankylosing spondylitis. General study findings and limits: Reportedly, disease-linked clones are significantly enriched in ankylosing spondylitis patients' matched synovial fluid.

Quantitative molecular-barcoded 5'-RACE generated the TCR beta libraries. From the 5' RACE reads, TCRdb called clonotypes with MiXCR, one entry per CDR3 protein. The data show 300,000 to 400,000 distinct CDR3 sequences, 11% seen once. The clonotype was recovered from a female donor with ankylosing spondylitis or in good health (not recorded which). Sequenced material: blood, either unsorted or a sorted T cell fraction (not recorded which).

For the CDR3, the DNA is TGTGCCAGCAGCGTAGGTGGGTCCGGCTACGAGCAGTACTTC. This sequence encodes CASSVGGSGYEQYF. The chain has TRBV9 and TRBJ2-7; no firm D call. Trimming removed 0 bases at V and 3 bases at J, with 10 bases between. Germline-derived CDR1 and CDR2 are SGDLS and YYNGEE. The CDR3 length is 14 residues.